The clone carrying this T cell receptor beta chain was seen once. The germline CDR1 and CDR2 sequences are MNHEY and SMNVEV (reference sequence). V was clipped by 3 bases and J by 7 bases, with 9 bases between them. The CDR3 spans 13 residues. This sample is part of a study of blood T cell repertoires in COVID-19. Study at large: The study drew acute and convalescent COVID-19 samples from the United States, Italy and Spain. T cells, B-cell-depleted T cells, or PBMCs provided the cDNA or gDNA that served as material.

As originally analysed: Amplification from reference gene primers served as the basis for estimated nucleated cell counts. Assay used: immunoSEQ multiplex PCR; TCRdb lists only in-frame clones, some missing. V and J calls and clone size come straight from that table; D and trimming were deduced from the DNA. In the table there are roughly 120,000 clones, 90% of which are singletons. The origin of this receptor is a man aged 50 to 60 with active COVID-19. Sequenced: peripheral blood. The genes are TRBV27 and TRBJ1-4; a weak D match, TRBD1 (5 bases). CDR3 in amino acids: CASSLGRAEKLFF. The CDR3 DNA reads TGTGCCAGCAGTTTGGGCAGGGCTGAAAAACTGTTTTTT.